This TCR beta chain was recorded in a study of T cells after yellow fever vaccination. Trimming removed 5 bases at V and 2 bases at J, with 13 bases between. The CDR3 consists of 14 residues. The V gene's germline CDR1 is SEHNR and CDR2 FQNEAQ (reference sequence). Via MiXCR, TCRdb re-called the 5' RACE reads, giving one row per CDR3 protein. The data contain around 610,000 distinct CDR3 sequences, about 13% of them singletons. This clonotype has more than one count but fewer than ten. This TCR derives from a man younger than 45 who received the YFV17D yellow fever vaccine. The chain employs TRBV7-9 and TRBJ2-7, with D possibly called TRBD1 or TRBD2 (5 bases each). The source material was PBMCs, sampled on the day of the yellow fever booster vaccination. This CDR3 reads CASSLGTVAYEQYF. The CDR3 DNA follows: TGTGCCAGCAGCCTTGGGACCGTAGCCTACGAGCAGTACTTC.